This T cell receptor (beta chain) was captured in a study of identifying expanded T cells in peripheral blood. Broader study findings: Over two and four weeks, about 15 and 19 clones changed, versus roughly 1.2 between replicates. Clone count variance between roughly 2-week samples rose with total template count.

Only in-frame clones appear in the TCRdb table, and some are missing; sequencing was by immunoSEQ multiplex PCR. The table records 83,000 or so clones, approximately 91% of them present only once. The CDR3 is 16 amino acids. V was pared by 0 bases and J by 6 bases, with 10 bases of the junction left unmatched. CDR1 is SGHDT, CDR2 YYEEEE, per germline. This clone was picked up one time. Its matching antigen is unknown. Collection occurred without any documented infections or immune events in donors. The specimen sequenced was blood. The chain employs TRBV5-6 and TRBJ1-2; 8 nucleotides match TRBD1. This TCR was sampled from a person aged 18-69 years in good health. CDR3 loop: CASSLVGAGGAHGYTF. DNA of the CDR3: TGTGCCAGCAGCTTGGTGGGAGCAGGGGGCGCGCATGGCTACACCTTC.